This entry features one TCR beta chain sequence. This may stem from a read error, because a much larger clone lies one nucleotide away. V lost 4 bases, J lost 7 bases, and 20 bases lay in between. Per the germline V gene, CDR1 is ENHRY and CDR2 is SYGVKD. This CDR3 is built from 15 residues. Unique molecular identifiers were used in preparing the TCRbeta library. MiXCR was run by TCRdb on the PCR reads, yielding one entry per CDR3 protein. The sample lists 440,000 or so distinct CDR3 sequences; 11% were seen once. This sample is part of a study of T-cell reconstitution after alpha-beta-depleted transplantation in children.

The sample here was PBMCs from the stem cell graft donor, taken from the stem cell graft. The TCR comes from a human donor who donated a stem cell graft to a child with acute myeloid leukemia. This sequence joins TRBV10-3 and TRBJ2-7; either TRBD1 or TRBD2 may fit D (6 bases each). As DNA, the CDR3 is TGTGCCATCAGTGGTCTACAGGGAGGAAGAGGGGAGCAGTACTTC. Its protein product is CAISGLQGGRGEQYF.